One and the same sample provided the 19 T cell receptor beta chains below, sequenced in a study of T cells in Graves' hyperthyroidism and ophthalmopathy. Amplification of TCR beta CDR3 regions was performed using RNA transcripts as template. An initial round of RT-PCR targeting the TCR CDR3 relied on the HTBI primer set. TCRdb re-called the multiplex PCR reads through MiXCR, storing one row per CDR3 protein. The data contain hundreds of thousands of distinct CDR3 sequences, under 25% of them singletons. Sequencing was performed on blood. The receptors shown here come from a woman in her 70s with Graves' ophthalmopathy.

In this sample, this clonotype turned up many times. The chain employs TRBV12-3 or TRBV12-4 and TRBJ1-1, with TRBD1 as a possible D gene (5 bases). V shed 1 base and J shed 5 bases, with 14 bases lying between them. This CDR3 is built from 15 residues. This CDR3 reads CASSLGGRILTEAFF. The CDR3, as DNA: TGTGCCAGCAGTTTAGGGGGGAGAATCCTGACTGAAGCTTTCTTT.

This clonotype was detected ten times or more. CDR3 sequence: CSAPRGPVDTQYF. The CDR3 DNA follows: TGCAGTGCCCCCAGGGGTCCGGTAGATACGCAGTATTTT. The V gene is TRBV20-1, the J gene TRBJ2-3; D perhaps matches TRBD1 (6 bases). Trimming removed 6 bases at V and 5 bases at J, with 15 bases between. CDR3 length equals 13 residues. Germline-derived CDR1 and CDR2 are DFQATT and SNEGSKA (reference sequence).

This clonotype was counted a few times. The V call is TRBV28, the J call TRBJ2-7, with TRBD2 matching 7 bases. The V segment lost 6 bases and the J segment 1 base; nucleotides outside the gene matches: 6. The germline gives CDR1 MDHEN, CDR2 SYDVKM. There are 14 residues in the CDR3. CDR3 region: CASRAAGQSYEQYF. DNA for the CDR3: TGTGCCAGCAGAGCAGCGGGGCAATCCTACGAGCAGTACTTC.

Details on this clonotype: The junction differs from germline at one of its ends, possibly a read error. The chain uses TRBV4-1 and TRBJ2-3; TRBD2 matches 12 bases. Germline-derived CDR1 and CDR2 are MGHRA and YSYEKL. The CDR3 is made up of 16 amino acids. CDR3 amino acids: CASSQSGTSGTDTQYF. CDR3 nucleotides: TGTGCCAGCAGCCAATCCGGGACTAGCGGGACAGATACGCAGTATTTT.

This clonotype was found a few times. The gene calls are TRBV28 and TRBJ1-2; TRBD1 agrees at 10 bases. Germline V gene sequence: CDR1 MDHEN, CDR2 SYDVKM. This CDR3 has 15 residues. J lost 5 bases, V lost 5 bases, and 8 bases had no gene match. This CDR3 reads CASSPRTGGMYGYTF. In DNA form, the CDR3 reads TGTGCCAGCAGTCCGCGGACAGGGGGAATGTATGGCTACACCTTC.

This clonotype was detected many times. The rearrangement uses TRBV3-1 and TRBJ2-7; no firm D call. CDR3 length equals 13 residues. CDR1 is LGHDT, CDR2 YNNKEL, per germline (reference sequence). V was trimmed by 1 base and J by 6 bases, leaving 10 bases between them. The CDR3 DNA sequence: TGTGCCAGCAGCCAAGTCTTCACAGCCGAGCAGTACTTC. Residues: CASSQVFTAEQYF.

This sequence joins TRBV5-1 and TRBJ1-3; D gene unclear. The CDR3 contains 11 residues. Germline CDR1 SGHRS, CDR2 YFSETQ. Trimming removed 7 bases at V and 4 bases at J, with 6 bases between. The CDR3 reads CASSQGNTIYF. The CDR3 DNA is TGCGCCAGCTCCCAAGGAAACACCATATATTTT.

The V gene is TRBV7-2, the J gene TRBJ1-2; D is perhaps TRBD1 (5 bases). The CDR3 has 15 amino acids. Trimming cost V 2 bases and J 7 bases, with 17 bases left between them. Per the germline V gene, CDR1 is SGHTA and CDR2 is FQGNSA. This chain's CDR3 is CASSLITGTGFGYTF. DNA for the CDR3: TGTGCCAGCAGCTTAATTACCGGGACTGGCTTTGGCTACACCTTC.

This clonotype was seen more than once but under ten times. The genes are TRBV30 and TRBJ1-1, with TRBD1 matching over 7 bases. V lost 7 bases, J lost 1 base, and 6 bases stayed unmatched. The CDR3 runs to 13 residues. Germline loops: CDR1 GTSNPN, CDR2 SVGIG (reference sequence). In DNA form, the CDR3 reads TGTGCCTCTCAGGGACAGTGGAACACTGAAGCTTTCTTT. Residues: CASQGQWNTEAFF.

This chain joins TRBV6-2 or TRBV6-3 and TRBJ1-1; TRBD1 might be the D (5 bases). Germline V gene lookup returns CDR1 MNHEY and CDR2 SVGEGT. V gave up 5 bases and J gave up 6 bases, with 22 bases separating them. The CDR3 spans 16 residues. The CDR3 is CASSRRSGGSMAEAFF. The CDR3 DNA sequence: TGTGCCAGCAGTCGACGCAGTGGGGGGTCGATGGCTGAAGCTTTCTTT.

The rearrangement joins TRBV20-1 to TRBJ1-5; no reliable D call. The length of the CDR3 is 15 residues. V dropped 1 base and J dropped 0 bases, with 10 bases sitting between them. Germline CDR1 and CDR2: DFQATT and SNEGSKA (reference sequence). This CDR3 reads CSARVQRHSNQPQHF. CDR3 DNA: TGCAGTGCTAGAGTCCAGAGACATAGCAATCAGCCCCAGCATTTT.

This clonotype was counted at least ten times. The DNA for the CDR3 is TGTGCCAGCAGTTTAGAGGGAGGCCTGGGCACTGAAGCTTTCTTT. It is translated as CASSLEGGLGTEAFF. The chain links TRBV27 to TRBJ1-1; D gene ambiguous. From germline, CDR1 is MNHEY and CDR2 SMNVEV (reference sequence). The length of the CDR3 is 15 residues. V was clipped by 2 bases and J by 4 bases, with 14 bases between them.

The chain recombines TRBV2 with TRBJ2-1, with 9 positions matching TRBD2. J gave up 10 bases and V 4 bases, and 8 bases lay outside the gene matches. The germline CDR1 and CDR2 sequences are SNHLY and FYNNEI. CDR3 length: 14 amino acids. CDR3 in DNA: TGTGCCAGCAGTGCTGGGACTAGCTTTCGGGAGCAGTTCTTC. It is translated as CASSAGTSFREQFF.

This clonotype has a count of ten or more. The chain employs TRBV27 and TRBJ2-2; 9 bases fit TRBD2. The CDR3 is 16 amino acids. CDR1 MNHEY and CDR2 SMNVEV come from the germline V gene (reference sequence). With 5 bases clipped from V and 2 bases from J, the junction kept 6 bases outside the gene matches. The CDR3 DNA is TGTGCCAGCAGTCCACTAGCGGGTGGAAACACCGGGGAGCTGTTTTTT. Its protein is CASSPLAGGNTGELFF.

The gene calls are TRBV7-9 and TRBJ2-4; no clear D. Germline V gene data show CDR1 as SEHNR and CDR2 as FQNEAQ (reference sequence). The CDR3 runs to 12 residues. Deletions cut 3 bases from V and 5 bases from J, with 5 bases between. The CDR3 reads CASSFKENIQYF. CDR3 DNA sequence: TGTGCCAGCAGCTTTAAGGAAAACATTCAGTACTTC. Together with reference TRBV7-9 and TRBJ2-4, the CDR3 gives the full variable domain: DTGVSQNPRHKITKRGQNVTFRCDPISEHNRLYWYRQTLGQGPEFLTYFQNEAQLEKSRLLSDRFSAERPKGSFSTLEIQRTEQGDSAMYLCASSFKENIQYFGAGTRLSVL.

DNA for the CDR3: TGTGCCAGCAGCCAAGAGAGGATGGGTATACACACCGGGGAGCTGTTTTTT. Translating gives CASSQERMGIHTGELFF. The rearrangement uses TRBV3-1 and TRBJ2-2; D gene ambiguous. The CDR3 runs 17 residues. CDR1 is LGHDT, CDR2 YNNKEL, per germline (reference sequence). V was clipped by 0 bases and J by 3 bases, with 14 bases between them.

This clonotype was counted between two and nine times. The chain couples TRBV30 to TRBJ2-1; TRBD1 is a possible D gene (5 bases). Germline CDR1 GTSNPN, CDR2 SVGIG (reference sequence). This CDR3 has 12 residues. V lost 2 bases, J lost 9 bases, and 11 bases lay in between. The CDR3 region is CAWSLGVFEQFF. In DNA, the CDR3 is TGTGCCTGGAGTTTAGGGGTTTTTGAGCAGTTCTTC.

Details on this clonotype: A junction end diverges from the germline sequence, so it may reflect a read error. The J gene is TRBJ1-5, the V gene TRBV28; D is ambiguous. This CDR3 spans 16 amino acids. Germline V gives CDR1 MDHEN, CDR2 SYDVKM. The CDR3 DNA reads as TGTGCCAGCAGCTTAGTCCCTTTTAATAGCAATCAGCCTCAGCATTTT. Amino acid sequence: CASSLVPFNSNQPQHF.

The CDR3 DNA sequence: TGTGCCAGCAGCCAAGTTTTCGGTAGCGGGAACACCGGGGAGCTGTTTTTT. Protein sequence: CASSQVFGSGNTGELFF. V usage is TRBV3-1 and J usage is TRBJ2-2; D possibly corresponds to TRBD2 (6 bases). V lost 1 base, J lost 1 base, and 13 bases lay in between. Looked up from germline, CDR1 is LGHDT and CDR2 is YNNKEL (reference sequence). The CDR3 runs to 17 residues. Looking up the rest from reference TRBV3-1 and TRBJ2-2 gives the full variable domain: DTAVSQTPKYLVTQMGNDKSIKCEQNLGHDTMYWYKQDSKKFLKIMFSYNNKELIINETVPNRFSPKSPDKAHLNLHINSLELGDSAVYFCASSQVFGSGNTGELFFGEGSRLTVL.